Each of the 28 T cell receptor beta chains below was sequenced from the same sample in a study of T cells after posttransplantation cyclophosphamide. Profiling relied on immunoSEQ multiplex PCR, and the TCRdb table lists in-frame clones only, not all of them. Here the sample spans about 7,800 clones, roughly nine tenths being singletons. Cyclophosphamide on days +3 and +4 followed busulfan-fludarabine conditioning and a marrow graft. This material consisted of CD4+ T cells sorted from blood, taken around 1,500 days after allogeneic stem cell transplant with posttransplant cyclophosphamide. All receptors come from a female patient aged 50-60 years who received an allogeneic stem cell transplant from a related donor, was CMV-positive, and had no GVHD. A share of the T cells may be of graft donor origin.

The rearrangement links TRBV4-2 to TRBJ2-2; 11 bases match TRBD2. CDR3 length equals 17 residues. V dropped 6 bases and J dropped 0; count of bases not matched to a gene: 6. Per germline, CDR1 LGHNA and CDR2 YNFKEQ. CDR3 residues: CASRHRLAGPNTGELFF. CDR3 DNA: TGTGCCAGCAGGCATCGACTAGCGGGACCGAACACCGGGGAGCTGTTTTTT.

The chain links TRBV19 to TRBJ1-2; TRBD1 agrees at 7 bases. V lost 4 bases and J lost 7; bases outside the gene matches: 6. Looked up from germline, CDR1 is LNHDA and CDR2 is SQIVND (reference sequence). This CDR3 comprises 13 residues. The CDR3, as DNA: TGTGCCAGTAGTAGAGGGGACAGCCCTGGCTACACCTTC. Protein sequence: CASSRGDSPGYTF.

The V call is TRBV9, the J call TRBJ1-1; D is possibly TRBD1 (5 bases). V was shortened by 0 bases and J by 5 bases, with 8 bases between the two germline ends. The CDR3 is 13 residues long. Germline values: CDR1 SGDLS, CDR2 YYNGEE. The CDR3 protein is CASSVAEGTEAFF. The CDR3, as DNA: TGTGCCAGCAGCGTAGCGGAGGGGACTGAAGCTTTCTTT.

The chain has TRBV28 and TRBJ2-1; D is ambiguous. The CDR3 runs 11 residues. Per germline, CDR1 MDHEN and CDR2 SYDVKM. V lost 3 bases and J lost 8, with 5 bases in between. CDR3 nucleotide sequence: TGTGCCAGCAGTTTTTATGATGAGCAGTTCTTC. Encoded protein: CASSFYDEQFF.

This chain links TRBV30 with TRBJ1-4; 7 bases are a match to TRBD1. The CDR3 runs 14 residues. V dropped 3 bases and J dropped 8; count of bases not matched to a gene: 9. Germline V gives CDR1 GTSNPN, CDR2 SVGIG (reference sequence). In DNA form, the CDR3 reads TGTGCCTGGAGCCGTGAACAGGGGTCGGAAAAACTGTTTTTT. It codes for CAWSREQGSEKLFF.

The chain couples TRBV7-6 to TRBJ2-6; D gene ambiguous. Trimming cost V 5 bases and J 9 bases, with 14 bases left between them. Germline CDR1 is SGHVS and CDR2 is FNYEAQ. The CDR3 totals 14 residues. CDR3 protein: CASSRGVEVNVLTF. Written as DNA, the CDR3 is TGTGCCAGCAGCAGAGGTGTGGAAGTCAACGTCCTGACTTTC.

The chain is built from TRBV7-3 and TRBJ1-5; D is undetermined. This CDR3 comprises 13 residues. V was shortened by 0 bases and J by 7 bases, with 7 bases between the two germline ends. Germline assignment: CDR1 SGHTA and CDR2 FQGTGA. The chain's CDR3 is CASSLTVGQPQHF. The CDR3 DNA reads TGTGCCAGCAGCTTAACGGTCGGGCAGCCCCAGCATTTT.

The V and J genes are TRBV7-3 and TRBJ2-1; 9 bases match TRBD2. Germline-derived CDR1 and CDR2 are SGHTA and FQGTGA. The J segment lost 7 bases and the V segment lost 4 bases, leaving 11 bases of the junction unmatched. This CDR3 spans 16 amino acids. This chain's CDR3 is CASSSSLAGARNEQFF. The CDR3 region has the DNA TGTGCCAGCAGCTCTTCATTAGCGGGAGCGCGGAATGAGCAGTTCTTC.

The chain has TRBV6-4 and TRBJ1-5; D perhaps matches TRBD1 (6 bases). Trimming stripped 4 bases from V and 7 bases from J, with 11 bases between. The CDR3 runs to 13 residues. Per the germline V gene, CDR1 is MRHNA and CDR2 is SNTAGT. The CDR3 here is CASSGGPRQPQHF. CDR3 in DNA: TGTGCCAGCAGTGGGGGGCCCCGGCAGCCCCAGCATTTT.

The chain uses TRBV5-4 and TRBJ2-3, with TRBD2 matching 11 bases. V lost 4 bases and J lost 3; bases outside the gene matches: 7. CDR1 and CDR2 from the germline V gene are SGHNT and YYREEE (reference sequence). This CDR3 spans 16 amino acids. The CDR3 nucleotides are TGTGCCAGCAGCCCCTCAGGGACTAGCGGTACAGATACGCAGTATTTT. Translated: CASSPSGTSGTDTQYF. Using reference TRBV5-4 and TRBJ2-3 for the parts outside the CDR3, the full variable domain is ETGVTQSPTHLIKTRGQQVTLRCSSQSGHNTVSWYQQALGQGPQFIFQYYREEENGRGNFPPRFSGLQFPNYSSELNVNALELDDSALYLCASSPSGTSGTDTQYFGPGTRLTVL.

The V and J genes are TRBV5-4 and TRBJ1-2; 7 nucleotides match TRBD1. CDR1 is SGHNT, CDR2 YYREEE, per germline (reference sequence). This CDR3 has 12 amino acids. J was trimmed by 8 bases and V by 5 bases; bases with no gene match: 6. In DNA, the CDR3 is TGTGCCAGCAGGGGAACAGGGGTCGGCTACACCTTC. It translates to CASRGTGVGYTF.

The CDR3 DNA reads TGTGCCAGCAGTCCCTCCCGCAGGAATCAGCCCCAGCATTTT. Its translation is CASSPSRRNQPQHF. V gene TRBV27 combines with J gene TRBJ1-5; D call uncertain. CDR3 length equals 14 residues. The V gene lost 5 bases and the J gene lost 4 bases, with 12 bases spanning the gap. The V gene's germline CDR1 is MNHEY and CDR2 SMNVEV (reference sequence).

This chain joins TRBV7-3 and TRBJ2-7, with 7 nucleotides matching TRBD2. After removal of 0 bases from V and 6 bases from J, the junction contained 2 bases not matched to a gene. Germline V gene sequence: CDR1 SGHTA, CDR2 FQGTGA. The CDR3 consists of 13 residues. CDR3 protein: CASSLTGGGEQYF. For the CDR3, the DNA is TGTGCCAGCAGCTTAACGGGCGGGGGCGAGCAGTACTTC.

The rearrangement links TRBV28 to TRBJ2-7; D call uncertain. V dropped 6 bases and J dropped 0 bases, with 6 bases sitting between them. The CDR3 covers 12 residues. Per germline, CDR1 MDHEN and CDR2 SYDVKM. CDR3 in DNA: TGTGCCAGCAGCCTAATCTCCTACGAGCAGTACTTC. Translation: CASSLISYEQYF.

The chain uses TRBV5-1 and TRBJ1-1, with TRBD1 as a possible D gene (5 bases). Trimming removed 0 bases from V and 1 base from J, with 19 bases in between. CDR1 and CDR2 from the germline V gene are SGHRS and YFSETQ. This CDR3 comprises 18 residues. CDR3 DNA sequence: TGCGCCAGCAGCTTGGAGCGGGACGTCGGATGGTGGAACACTGAAGCTTTCTTT. It specifies CASSLERDVGWWNTEAFF.

The rearrangement links TRBV5-4 to TRBJ2-5; D might be TRBD2 (6 bases). Germline-derived CDR1 and CDR2 are SGHNT and YYREEE (reference sequence). The CDR3 spans 15 residues. V dropped 5 bases and J dropped 2 bases, with 16 bases sitting between them. The CDR3 sequence: CASSFRSSGQETQYF. DNA for the CDR3: TGTGCCAGCAGTTTCCGGAGTAGCGGTCAAGAGACCCAGTACTTC.

The genes are TRBV9 and TRBJ2-5; 7 positions match TRBD1. Germline V gene lookup returns CDR1 SGDLS and CDR2 YYNGEE. The CDR3 is made up of 15 amino acids. V was pared by 4 bases and J by 2 bases, with 8 bases of the junction left unmatched. CDR3 bases: TGTGCCAGCAGCCCCCAACCGGACAGGCAAGAGACCCAGTACTTC. The encoded protein is CASSPQPDRQETQYF.

The chain has TRBV18 and TRBJ2-7, with 9 nucleotides matching TRBD2. The CDR3 spans 15 residues. The germline gives CDR1 KGHSH, CDR2 LQKENI. Trimming removed 6 bases from V and 0 bases from J; junction bases left unmatched: 6. The CDR3 loop reads CASSPKRGDSYEQYF. The CDR3 coding sequence is TGTGCCAGCTCTCCAAAGCGGGGGGACTCCTACGAGCAGTACTTC.

V and J are TRBV5-1 and TRBJ1-1; D is unresolved. Trimming removed 7 bases from V and 0 bases from J, with 10 bases in between. CDR1 and CDR2 from the germline V gene are SGHRS and YFSETQ. This CDR3 contains 13 residues. This chain's CDR3 is CASYRDMNTEAFF. The CDR3 coding sequence is TGCGCCAGCTATCGAGACATGAACACTGAAGCTTTCTTT.

This clone was detected only once. The V gene is TRBV5-6, the J gene TRBJ2-7, with D perhaps matching TRBD1 (7 bases). This CDR3 spans 18 amino acids. Germline values: CDR1 SGHDT, CDR2 YYEEEE. Trimming took off 1 base at V and 4 bases at J, with 24 bases between the two ends. The CDR3 nucleotides read TGTGCCAGCAGCTTGAAACTTACAGGGGCCACTGGGAGGTACGAGCAGTACTTC. This codes for CASSLKLTGATGRYEQYF.

This chain uses TRBV5-5 with TRBJ2-3; D unresolved. The CDR3 is 14 amino acids. Germline loops: CDR1 SGHKS, CDR2 YYEKEE (reference sequence). With 4 bases removed from V and 2 bases from J, the gap between germline ends came to 11 bases. CDR3 residues: CASSIRGDTDTQYF. CDR3 bases: TGTGCCAGCAGCATTAGAGGAGACACAGATACGCAGTATTTT. Full variable domain (outside the CDR3, taken from reference TRBV5-5 and TRBJ2-3): DAGVTQSPTHLIKTRGQQVTLRCSPISGHKSVSWYQQVLGQGPQFIFQYYEKEERGRGNFPDRFSARQFPNYSSELNVNALLLGDSALYLCASSIRGDTDTQYFGPGTRLTVL.

This chain joins TRBV14 and TRBJ1-2, with 9 bases identical to TRBD1. The CDR3 sequence is 12 residues long. J was trimmed by 7 bases and V by 3 bases; bases with no gene match: 0. Germline V gene lookup returns CDR1 SGHDN and CDR2 FVKESK. The CDR3 DNA reads as TGTGCCAGCAGCCAGACAGGGGGTGGCTACACCTTC. Protein sequence: CASSQTGGGYTF.

The rearrangement uses TRBV27 and TRBJ1-6, with D hard to call. Trimming removed 6 bases at V and 9 bases at J, with 12 bases between. CDR3 size: 13 residues. Germline CDR1 MNHEY, CDR2 SMNVEV (reference sequence). This CDR3 is CASRGRSPSPLHF. CDR3 coding DNA: TGTGCCAGCAGGGGGAGAAGCCCTTCACCCCTCCACTTT.

This sequence joins TRBV5-4 and TRBJ2-2, with a tentative D call TRBD1 (5 bases). The length of the CDR3 is 15 residues. Trimming left V 0 bases short and J 0 bases short, with 6 bases between. Germline CDR1 is SGHNT and CDR2 is YYREEE (reference sequence). In nucleotides, the CDR3 is TGTGCCAGCAGCTTGGTGACAGCGAACACCGGGGAGCTGTTTTTT. Protein product: CASSLVTANTGELFF.

The chain is built from TRBV4-1 and TRBJ2-7; 9 nucleotides agree with TRBD2. This CDR3 is 15 amino acids long. V lost 1 base, J lost 2 bases, and 3 bases stayed unmatched. Looked up from germline, CDR1 is MGHRA and CDR2 is YSYEKL. The CDR3 loop reads CASSQVTSGPYEQYF. CDR3 sequence (DNA): TGCGCCAGCAGCCAAGTGACTAGCGGACCCTACGAGCAGTACTTC.

The rearrangement links TRBV9 to TRBJ1-5, with D possibly matching TRBD1 (6 bases). Germline loops: CDR1 SGDLS, CDR2 YYNGEE. The CDR3 extends over 15 amino acids. The V end was cut by 4 bases, the J end by 6 bases, with 17 bases between. The CDR3 loop is CASSYQGTWGQPQHF. CDR3 DNA: TGTGCCAGCAGCTACCAGGGGACATGGGGTCAGCCCCAGCATTTT.

The CDR3 region has the DNA TGTGCCAGCAGTTTGGCCGCAGGGTCGTTCGGAAACACCATATATTTT. Translated, it gives CASSLAAGSFGNTIYF. The chain links TRBV28 to TRBJ1-3, with a weak D call TRBD1 (5 bases). There are 16 residues in the CDR3. V lost 3 bases and J 4 bases, leaving 16 bases between the germline ends. Germline V gene data show CDR1 as MDHEN and CDR2 as SYDVKM.

V and J are TRBV9 and TRBJ1-1, with unresolved D. This CDR3 spans 15 amino acids. V lost 0 bases and J 4 bases, leaving 13 bases between the germline ends. Germline V gene sequence: CDR1 SGDLS, CDR2 YYNGEE. The CDR3 DNA is TGTGCCAGCAGCGTAGTTCCAGGCCATGGCACTGAAGCTTTCTTT. It specifies CASSVVPGHGTEAFF.